This T cell receptor (beta chain) was captured by sequencing in a study of shared clonotypes between healthy human individuals. Turning to this clone: Its antigen is as yet unknown.

Study observations and caveats: At large depth, rarefaction still showed sorted-subset sequencing to be incomplete.

Sequenced by immunoSEQ multiplex PCR; TCRdb stores in-frame clones only, minus some. This sample has approximately 2,000,000 clones, with under 95% found just once. CDR1 and CDR2 from the germline V gene are SEHNR and FQNEAQ (reference sequence). Trimming removed 2 bases from V and 7 bases from J, with 8 bases in between. The CDR3 length is 13 residues. The source is a man between 18 and 35 years old in good health. Some clones in this sample may be carry-over from other donors' samples. Input material: naive CD4+ T cells from PBMCs. As to subset: CD45RA+ positively selected. This chain links TRBV7-9 with TRBJ1-4; no clear D. The CDR3 spells CASSLHDGEKLFF. DNA for the CDR3: TGTGCCAGCAGCTTACATGATGGTGAAAAACTGTTTTTT.